Sequencing of this TCR beta chain was carried out in a study of Graves' ophthalmopathy and Graves' hyperthyroidism. The sample holds many counts of this clonotype. The sequenced template was RNA, covering the TCR beta CDR3 region. Scientists carried out first-round RT-PCR using HTBI primers and then a second-round multiplex PCR. MiXCR was run by TCRdb on the multiplex PCR reads, yielding one entry per CDR3 protein. The sample carries 150,000 to 200,000 distinct CDR3 sequences, around 40% recorded once. Trimming removed 5 bases at V and 2 bases at J, with 12 bases between. In germline, CDR1 is SGHNT, CDR2 YENEEA. The CDR3 has 14 amino acids.

The specimen sequenced was peripheral blood. The gene calls are TRBV11-3 and TRBJ2-5; the D gene could be TRBD1 or TRBD2 (6 bases each). The TCR was taken from a man aged 30 to 39 with Graves' ophthalmopathy. The CDR3: CASSLRGEQETQYF. CDR3 DNA: TGTGCCAGCAGCCTTAGGGGGGAGCAAGAGACCCAGTACTTC.